A selection of T cell receptor beta chains follows, all from one sample in a study of T cells after yellow fever vaccination. TCRdb processed the 5' RACE reads anew with MiXCR; each CDR3 protein has one entry. Among 300,000 to 350,000 distinct CDR3 sequences, roughly 10% were seen once, and the ten largest hold approximately 3.3%. This sample comprised CD4+ T cells sorted from PBMCs, obtained 45 days after the yellow fever booster vaccination. These receptors were obtained from a man between 18 and 29 years old who received the YFV17D yellow fever vaccine. The CDR3 runs from the conserved cysteine through the conserved F or W.

CDR3aa	v_gene	j_gene
CASSYLSGETQYF	TRBV6-2/TRBV6-3	TRBJ2-5
CASSSDTLNTGELFF	TRBV2	TRBJ2-2
CASSGAGQGYEQYF	TRBV25-1	TRBJ2-7
CASSLRVGTGELFF	TRBV7-9	TRBJ2-2
CASSQEVGQGAYEQYF	TRBV4-3	TRBJ2-7
CASSKPGARTDTQYF	TRBV25-1	TRBJ2-3
CASSLLGISGNTIYF	TRBV12-3/TRBV12-4	TRBJ1-3
CASSVEGSQGTDTQYF	TRBV9	TRBJ2-3
CASSTTGLAKNIQYF	TRBV7-9	TRBJ2-4
CASSLASWGTTTEAFF	TRBV11-2	TRBJ1-1
CAWSVWDPRLFNTGELFF	TRBV30	TRBJ2-2
CASSQQGRTDTQYF	TRBV14	TRBJ2-3
CASRKGSYEQYF	TRBV18	TRBJ2-7
CSARGLWAATNEKLFF	TRBV20-1	TRBJ1-4
CSAGQASTDTQYF	TRBV20-1	TRBJ2-3
CASSRGAGPFYNEQFF	TRBV4-2	TRBJ2-1
CSARDSGTQGAFF	TRBV20-1	TRBJ1-1
CASKTKMGIYGYTF	TRBV2	TRBJ1-2
CASNLAGTGKNIQYF	TRBV4-2	TRBJ2-4
CSVRDLNQPQHF	TRBV29-1	TRBJ1-5
CATSDFRGKETQYF	TRBV24-1	TRBJ2-5
CASSASGTGLSSPLHF	TRBV25-1	TRBJ1-6
CASSPVGSTSGGWGPDTQYF	TRBV27	TRBJ2-3
CASSFGGGSTDTQYF	TRBV5-6	TRBJ2-3
CSARTLETQYF	TRBV20-1	TRBJ2-5
CASSPGTADVYEQYF	TRBV5-1	TRBJ2-7
CSVERQDTYGYTF	TRBV29-1	TRBJ1-2
CASSFNLLNTGELFF	TRBV12-3/TRBV12-4	TRBJ2-2
CASTDRDTNTEAFF	TRBV12-3/TRBV12-4	TRBJ1-1
CSAQQGPDTQYF	TRBV20-1	TRBJ2-3
CASSYSARTGSFISGNTIYF	TRBV6-6	TRBJ1-3
CASSQDGVGDQPQHF	TRBV4-2	TRBJ1-5
CASSPVTTYEQYF	TRBV18	TRBJ2-7
CASSHFSTGLGYGYTF	TRBV3-1	TRBJ1-2
CASSEYGDTQYF	TRBV7-2	TRBJ2-3
CASSPTGNYGYTF	TRBV27	TRBJ1-2
CSASGTSGGASTDTQYF	TRBV20-1	TRBJ2-3
CASSLDSGGNEQFF	TRBV5-4	TRBJ2-1
CAISESQGENEQFF	TRBV10-3	TRBJ2-1